The 24 T cell receptor beta chains in this list originate from one sample, sequenced in a study of blood T cells in healthy people across ages. Combining a sample-barcoded 5' primer with a J-beta primer mix, a second PCR ran for 7 to 11 cycles. TCRdb processed the 5' RACE reads anew with MiXCR; each CDR3 protein has one entry. The profile shows 1,100,000 or so distinct CDR3 sequences, 40% to 50% of them singletons. Sequencing was performed on blood. The receptors come from an older woman in good health.

This chain links TRBV7-9 with TRBJ2-4, with TRBD2 matching over 7 bases. The DNA end favors TRBJ2-7, so the J call may be wrong. This CDR3 has 14 residues. The germline CDR1 and CDR2 sequences are SEHNR and FQNEAQ (reference sequence). This CDR3 reads CASSRMTSPDEQYF. DNA of the CDR3: TGTGCCAGCAGCCGGATGACTAGCCCAGACGAGCAGTACTTC.

This clonotype was seen repeatedly, ten times or more. The chain is built from TRBV7-2 and TRBJ2-1; 8 bases align to TRBD1. Germline lookup yields CDR1 SGHTA and CDR2 FQGNSA. V dropped 2 bases and J dropped 8; count of bases not matched to a gene: 2. CDR3 length equals 13 residues. The CDR3 DNA sequence: TGTGCCAGCAGCTTACGGACAGGGTATGAGCAGTTCTTC. Protein: CASSLRTGYEQFF.

A word on this clonotype: Just one base apart from a much larger clone, this may be a read error. V usage is TRBV7-2 and J usage is TRBJ2-7, with a tentative D call TRBD2 (5 bases). V was pared by 4 bases and J by 7 bases, with 17 bases between. Germline V gene data show CDR1 as SGHTA and CDR2 as FQGNSA. The CDR3 runs to 14 residues. CDR3 coding DNA: TGTGCCAGCAGCTCCGGACTGGCCTACAATGAGCAGTACTTC. This gives the protein CASSSGLAYNEQYF.

This clonotype was detected a few times. This chain connects TRBV28 to TRBJ2-5; TRBD2 matches at 7 bases. The CDR3 contains 16 residues. CDR1 MDHEN and CDR2 SYDVKM come from the germline V gene. The V and J ends lost 5 bases and 3 bases, in that order; junction bases with no gene match: 12. The CDR3 reads CASSPLQRGIEETQYF. Written as DNA, the CDR3 is TGTGCCAGCAGTCCTCTCCAGCGGGGTATAGAAGAGACCCAGTACTTC.

This clonotype turned up a few times. At one end, the junction sequence differs from germline, possibly due to a read error. The J gene is TRBJ2-7, the V gene TRBV13, with D unresolved. Germline CDR1 reads PRHDT; CDR2 reads FYEKMQ (reference sequence). This CDR3 spans 14 amino acids. CDR3 sequence: CASSVGASFYEQYF. The CDR3 bases are TGTGCCAGCAGCGTAGGCGCCAGTTTCTACGAGCAGTACTTC.

The chain is built from TRBV15 and TRBJ2-4; D perhaps matches TRBD1 (6 bases). The CDR3 is 16 residues long. The V end was cut by 0 bases, the J end by 7 bases, with 16 bases between. Germline-derived CDR1 and CDR2 are LNHNV and YYDKDF (reference sequence). The DNA of the CDR3 is TGTGCCACCAGCAGAGATCGGATGCAGGGGTCGAACATTCAGTACTTC. Protein sequence: CATSRDRMQGSNIQYF.

This clonotype has just a few counts. This chain links TRBV7-9 with TRBJ1-5; weak D call: TRBD1 (6 bases). Trimming shortened V by 6 bases and J by 5 bases, and 14 bases separated the two germline ends. Per the germline V gene, CDR1 is SEHNR and CDR2 is FQNEAQ (reference sequence). The CDR3 is 14 residues long. The CDR3 protein is CASSSLSGDQPQHF. The CDR3 DNA is TGTGCCAGCAGTTCACTTTCAGGGGATCAGCCCCAGCATTTT.

This chain connects TRBV10-1 to TRBJ2-5; 7 bases are shared with TRBD2. The CDR3 has 15 amino acids. V lost 2 bases to trimming and J lost 5 bases; unmatched junction nucleotides: 8. The germline V gene encodes CDR1 WNHNN and CDR2 SYGVQD (reference sequence). CDR3 protein: CASSEGGVNRETQYF. CDR3 DNA: TGCGCCAGCAGTGAGGGGGGGGTGAATCGGGAGACCCAGTACTTC.

J is TRBJ2-1 and V is TRBV24-1; 8 bases map to TRBD2. The V gene's germline CDR1 is KGHDR and CDR2 SFDVKD. This CDR3 region has 16 residues. The trim removed 4 bases at V and 8 bases at J, leaving 12 bases unmatched. The CDR3 region is CATSEAGTRAGDEQFF. The DNA of the CDR3 is TGTGCCACCAGTGAGGCCGGGACTAGGGCGGGGGATGAGCAGTTCTTC.

V and J are TRBV29-1 and TRBJ1-6, with D tentatively TRBD1 (6 bases). Germline-derived CDR1 and CDR2 are SQVTM and ANQGSEA. Trimming pared 6 bases from V and 14 bases from J, leaving 20 bases between. This CDR3 has 13 residues. The CDR3 protein is CSVGAGDRSALHF. The DNA for the CDR3 is TGCAGCGTGGGGGCAGGGGACCGCTCGGCCCTCCACTTT.

A remark on this clonotype: Because the CDR3 is missing its conserved closing phenylalanine or tryptophan, this is likely a read error. The V and J genes are TRBV25-1 and TRBJ1-2, with D hard to call. There are 13 residues in the CDR3. Germline assignment: CDR1 MGHDK and CDR2 SYGVNS. Trimming stripped 1 base from V and 7 bases from J, with 10 bases between. CDR3 protein: CASSELWQAGYTL. For the CDR3, the DNA is TGTGCCAGCAGTGAATTGTGGCAAGCTGGCTACACCCTC.

This clonotype was seen a few times. The V and J genes are TRBV6-1 and TRBJ1-4, with 11 nucleotides matching TRBD1. The germline V gene has CDR1 MNHNS and CDR2 SASEGT. J lost 3 bases, V lost 5 bases, and 5 bases had no gene match. This CDR3 spans 16 amino acids. In DNA, the CDR3 is TGTGCCAGCAGTAGGACAGGGGGCTCGGCTAATGAAAAACTGTTTTTT. Protein product: CASSRTGGSANEKLFF.

The chain has TRBV20-1 and TRBJ2-7; 11 bases match TRBD2. Germline-derived CDR1 and CDR2 are DFQATT and SNEGSKA (reference sequence). The CDR3 sequence is 16 residues long. The J segment lost 3 bases and the V segment lost 0 bases, leaving 7 bases of the junction unmatched. The CDR3 sequence: CSARDSSGRTVYEQYF. CDR3 sequence (DNA): TGCAGTGCTAGAGATTCTAGCGGGAGGACGGTCTACGAGCAGTACTTC.

The chain joins TRBV6-5 to TRBJ2-5; D is possibly TRBD1 (6 bases). This CDR3 spans 15 amino acids. Germline-derived CDR1 and CDR2 are MNHEY and SVGAGI. V dropped 5 bases and J dropped 11 bases, with 24 bases sitting between them. The DNA of the CDR3 is TGTGCCAGCAGTCCGACCCGGGACACTTTCTACAAGCAGTACTTC. As protein: CASSPTRDTFYKQYF.

The chain employs TRBV20-1 and TRBJ2-1; 7 bases agree with TRBD2. The J segment lost 15 bases and the V segment lost 0 bases, leaving 11 bases of the junction unmatched. The CDR3 is 13 amino acids. From germline, CDR1 is DFQATT and CDR2 SNEGSKA (reference sequence). CDR3 protein: CSARDLREGALFF. Written as DNA, the CDR3 is TGCAGTGCTAGAGATTTGAGGGAGGGCGCCCTGTTCTTC.

This clonotype was found a few times. V and J are TRBV6-5 and TRBJ2-1; 7 bases agree with TRBD2. This CDR3 has 14 residues. V was clipped by 6 bases and J by 7 bases; unmatched bases: 9. Germline V gives CDR1 MNHEY, CDR2 SVGAGI. The CDR3, as DNA: TGTGCCAGCAGAATGGGGCTAGCGGTAAATGAGCAGTTCTTC. The encoded protein is CASRMGLAVNEQFF.

This clonotype occurred a few times. This chain joins TRBV7-9 and TRBJ2-7; 9 bases map to TRBD1. Looked up from germline, CDR1 is SEHNR and CDR2 is FQNEAQ (reference sequence). CDR3 size: 15 residues. Trimming took 5 bases from V and 6 from J; bases not matched to a gene: 11. CDR3 DNA: TGTGCCAGCAGCCCGTCCAGGGACAGGGTGATCGAGCAGTACTTC. As protein: CASSPSRDRVIEQYF.

The chain has TRBV9 and TRBJ1-2, with 7 nucleotides matching TRBD1. The CDR3 contains 15 residues. J gave up 7 bases and V 3 bases, and 12 bases lay outside the gene matches. Germline assignment: CDR1 SGDLS and CDR2 YYNGEE. The CDR3 protein is CASSARTGEKSGYTF. As DNA, the CDR3 is TGTGCCAGCAGCGCCCGAACAGGGGAAAAGAGTGGCTACACCTTC.

The chain carries TRBV2 and TRBJ2-1, with a tentative D call TRBD2 (5 bases). Germline V gene sequence: CDR1 SNHLY, CDR2 FYNNEI. This CDR3 is 14 amino acids long. Trimming removed 0 bases at V and 6 bases at J, with 9 bases between. CDR3 amino acids: CASSEALAGNEQFF. The CDR3 nucleotides read TGTGCCAGCAGTGAAGCCTTGGCGGGCAATGAGCAGTTCTTC. The full variable domain, in which reference TRBV2 and TRBJ2-1 provide the parts outside the CDR3, is EPEVTQTPSHQVTQMGQEVILRCVPISNHLYFYWYRQILGQKVEFLVSFYNNEISEKSEIFDDQFSVERPDGSNFTLKIRSTKLEDSAMYFCASSEALAGNEQFFGPGTRLTVL.

This clonotype was seen only a few times. The V call is TRBV11-2, the J call TRBJ2-3, with 10 bases matching TRBD1. The ends lost 2 bases at V and 5 bases at J; junction bases unmatched: 7. Germline V gene data show CDR1 as SGHAT and CDR2 as FQNNGV. This CDR3 region has 16 residues. This CDR3 reads CASSLIGQGVGDTQYF. Written as DNA, the CDR3 is TGTGCCAGCAGCTTAATCGGACAGGGGGTTGGAGATACGCAGTATTTT.

Only a few counts were recorded for this clonotype. The gene calls are TRBV25-1 and TRBJ2-1; 10 nucleotides line up with TRBD1. The V gene end was trimmed by 3 bases and the J gene end by 4 bases; junction bases not matched to a gene: 3. This CDR3 is built from 15 residues. Per germline, CDR1 MGHDK and CDR2 SYGVNS. CDR3 in DNA: TGTGCCAGCAGTGACCCGGGACAGGGGTACAATGAGCAGTTCTTC. Protein sequence: CASSDPGQGYNEQFF.

The sample holds many counts of this clonotype. The V gene is TRBV27, the J gene TRBJ2-3; no clear D gene. The germline V gene has CDR1 MNHEY and CDR2 SMNVEV (reference sequence). This CDR3 comprises 13 residues. V lost 4 bases and J lost 3, with 8 bases in between. The CDR3 DNA follows: TGTGCCAGCAGTTCCCTCGCTACAGATACGCAGTATTTT. Residues: CASSSLATDTQYF.

DNA for the CDR3: TGCAGTGCTAGCCTCCACGTCTCCCAACCCTACGAGCAGTACTTC. Translation: CSASLHVSQPYEQYF. The chain is built from TRBV20-1 and TRBJ2-7, with D unresolved. CDR3 length: 15 amino acids. V lost 3 bases to trimming and J lost 2 bases, with 17 bases between them. Germline-derived CDR1 and CDR2 are DFQATT and SNEGSKA (reference sequence).

Of note for this clonotype: An end of the junction does not agree with germline; a read error may underlie this. The chain uses TRBV20-1 and TRBJ2-3, with D tentatively TRBD2 (6 bases). The germline V gene has CDR1 DFQATT and CDR2 SNEGSKA (reference sequence). The CDR3 runs 16 residues. CDR3 sequence: CSTSSGPGIWADTQYF. The CDR3 DNA sequence: TGCAGTACTAGTAGCGGACCAGGGATTTGGGCAGATACGCAGTATTTT.